The clone carrying this T cell receptor beta chain was detected only a few times. What it binds is not known. The germline gives CDR1 SEHNR, CDR2 FQNEAQ (reference sequence). V shed 6 bases and J shed 9 bases, with 21 bases lying between them. This CDR3 spans 16 amino acids. These data are taken from a study of beta chain features in type 1 diabetes. Sequenced material consisted of expressed TCRB transcripts (all of the isolated RNA was reverse transcribed). Produced via immunoSEQ multiplex PCR; TCRdb's table is partial and in-frame only. The sample lists about 710,000 clones; over 13% were seen once. Every single donor gave one heparinised blood draw, and these averaged roughly 0.11 L. General study results and limits: Moderately but significantly shorter TCRB CDR3s were found in Type 1 diabetes patients in all four CD4+ subsets. Compared to healthy donors, patients appeared to have naive, central memory and Treg TCRB repertoires that were more alike.

The TCR originated in a man aged 18 to 29 with type 1 diabetes. Sequencing was done on a sample of naive CD4+ T cells from blood. This chain links TRBV7-9 with TRBJ1-6; maybe TRBD1 (5 bases). The CDR3 DNA reads TGTGCCAGCAGTCAAAGGGGAGGGAGCGAAGGTTCACCCCTCCACTTT. This translates into CASSQRGGSEGSPLHF.